The text below deals with one TCR beta chain. Its antigen remains unknown. This specimen comes from a study of CD8 T cells in ankylosing spondylitis. Trimming left V 4 bases short and J 5 bases short, with 7 bases between. Per the germline V gene, CDR1 is DFQATT and CDR2 is SNEGSKA (reference sequence). The CDR3 has 11 amino acids. TCRdb re-derived calls from the 5' RACE reads in MiXCR, one entry per CDR3 protein. The sample has 750,000 to 850,000 distinct CDR3 sequences, 10% to 15% seen once. Overall study findings and caveats: Characteristic of ankylosing spondylitis blood, it appeared, was a TCR beta motif comprising several highly homologous variants.

This sequence joins TRBV20-1 and TRBJ2-3, with unresolved D. The sample comprised blood, either unsorted or a sorted T cell fraction (not recorded which). This sequence originates from a male donor with ankylosing spondylitis. The CDR3 DNA sequence: TGCAGTGCTATCAAGGAAGATACGCAGTATTTT. It is translated as CSAIKEDTQYF.